One and the same sample provided the 5 T cell receptor beta chains below, sequenced in a study of blood T cell repertoires in COVID-19. Sequencing was performed with immunoSEQ multiplex PCR; in TCRdb, only in-frame clones are kept and a portion is missing. Of 650,000 to 800,000 clones in the sample, about nine tenths were seen once. Sequenced input: peripheral blood. These TCRs come from a young woman with acute or convalescent COVID-19.

The chain has TRBV5-1 and TRBJ2-5; possible D gene TRBD2, 6 bases. The V gene's germline CDR1 is SGHRS and CDR2 YFSETQ. The CDR3 covers 16 residues. V shed 4 bases and J shed 0 bases, with 16 bases lying between them. Here the CDR3 DNA reads TGCGCCAGCAGCACTGAACCGGGACTCCACCAAGAGACCCAGTACTTC. This codes for CASSTEPGLHQETQYF.

Here the CDR3 reads CASSHKLERGVYNEQFF. DNA of the CDR3: TGTGCCAGCAGCCATAAGCTAGAGCGGGGGGTGTACAATGAGCAGTTCTTC. This rearrangement joins TRBV3-1 (or the pseudogene TRBV3-2) to TRBJ2-1, with 9 nucleotides matching TRBD2. Germline CDR1 is LGHDT and CDR2 is YNNKEL (reference sequence). CDR3 length equals 17 residues. The V gene end was trimmed by 3 bases and the J gene end by 4 bases; junction bases not matched to a gene: 10.

The J gene is TRBJ1-3, the V gene TRBV3-1 (or the pseudogene TRBV3-2); TRBD1 matches at 7 bases. J lost 4 bases, V lost 3 bases, and 3 bases had no gene match. The CDR3 length is 14 residues. In germline, CDR1 is LGHDT, CDR2 YNNKEL (reference sequence). CDR3: CASSHGTVGNTIYF. DNA for the CDR3: TGTGCCAGCAGCCATGGGACAGTCGGAAACACCATATATTTT.

The V gene is TRBV19, the J gene TRBJ1-6; 8 bases are a match to TRBD1. Germline V gene data show CDR1 as LNHDA and CDR2 as SQIVND (reference sequence). This CDR3 is built from 16 residues. J gave up 5 bases and V 7 bases, and 10 bases lay outside the gene matches. The CDR3 sequence: CASTPGQAINNSPLHF. Here the CDR3 DNA reads TGTGCCAGTACACCGGGACAGGCCATTAATAATTCACCCCTCCACTTT. The whole variable domain, remainder taken from reference TRBV19 and TRBJ1-6, is DGGITQSPKYLFRKEGQNVTLSCEQNLNHDAMYWYRQDPGQGLRLIYYSQIVNDFQKGDIAEGYSVSREKKESFPLTVTSAQKNPTAFYLCASTPGQAINNSPLHFGNGTRLTVT.

This chain links TRBV6-2 or TRBV6-3 with TRBJ2-7, with D uncertain. The V gene's germline CDR1 is MNHEY and CDR2 SVGEGT. V lost 6 bases and J 4 bases, leaving 4 bases between the germline ends. The CDR3 consists of 10 residues. In nucleotides, the CDR3 is TGTGCCAGCAGCGCGTACGAGCAGTACTTC. Translation: CASSAYEQYF.